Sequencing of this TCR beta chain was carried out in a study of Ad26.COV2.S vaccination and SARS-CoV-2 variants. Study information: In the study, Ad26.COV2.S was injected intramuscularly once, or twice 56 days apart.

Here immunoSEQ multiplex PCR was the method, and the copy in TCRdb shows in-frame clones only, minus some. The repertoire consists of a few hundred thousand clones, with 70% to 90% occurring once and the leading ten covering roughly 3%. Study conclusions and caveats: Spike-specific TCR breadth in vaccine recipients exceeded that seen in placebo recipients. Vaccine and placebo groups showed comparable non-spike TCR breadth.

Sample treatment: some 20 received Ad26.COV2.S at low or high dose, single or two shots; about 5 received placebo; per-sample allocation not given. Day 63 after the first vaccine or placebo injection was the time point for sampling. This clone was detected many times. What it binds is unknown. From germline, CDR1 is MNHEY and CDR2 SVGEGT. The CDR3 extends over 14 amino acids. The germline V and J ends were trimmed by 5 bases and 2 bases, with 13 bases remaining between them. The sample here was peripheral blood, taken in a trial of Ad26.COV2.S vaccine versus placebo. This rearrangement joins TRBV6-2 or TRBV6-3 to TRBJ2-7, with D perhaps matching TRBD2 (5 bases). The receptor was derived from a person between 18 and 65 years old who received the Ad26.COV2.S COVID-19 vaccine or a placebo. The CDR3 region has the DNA TGTGCCAGCAGTCCGCGGAGGCAGACCTACGAGCAGTACTTC. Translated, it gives CASSPRRQTYEQYF.